The T cell receptor (beta chain) under discussion was sequenced for a study of blood T cell repertoires in COVID-19. For the study at large: Donors in the United States, Italy and Spain gave samples during acute or convalescent COVID-19.

CDR1 is LGHDT, CDR2 YNNKEL, per germline (reference sequence). The CDR3 consists of 15 residues. The V gene lost 1 base and the J gene lost 2 bases, with 11 bases spanning the gap. This clone occurred a few times. The protocol was immunoSEQ multiplex PCR, while the TCRdb copy is restricted to in-frame clones and leaves out a portion. The profile covers roughly 280,000 clones, with 75% to 90% appearing a single time and roughly 1.9% taken by the ten largest. Sequences were obtained from peripheral blood. This TCR was recovered from a man between 25 and 39 years old with active or convalescent COVID-19. The V call is TRBV3-1 (or the pseudogene TRBV3-2), the J call TRBJ1-1; no clear D gene. Here the CDR3 DNA reads TGTGCCAGCAGCCAAGTATCCGGACTCAACACTGAAGCTTTCTTT. Translating it yields CASSQVSGLNTEAFF.